The source of this T cell receptor (beta chain) is a study of preoperative IRX-2 immunotherapy in early breast cancer. Treatment specified: preoperative locoregional IRX-2 cytokine immunotherapy. Patients received preoperative, locoregional IRX-2 cytokine immunotherapy in a phase Ib study. Here immunoSEQ multiplex PCR was the method, and the copy in TCRdb shows in-frame clones only, minus some. The table lists about 26,000 clones, around 80% of them singletons. The source was lymph node tissue, collected after IRX-2 immunotherapy. This TCR was sampled from a human donor with breast cancer.

CDR3 in amino acids: CASSPRLRSYNEQFF. The CDR3 DNA reads as TGTGCCAGTAGTCCCCGACTCCGCTCCTACAATGAGCAGTTCTTC. The chain joins TRBV19 to TRBJ2-1; D is unclear. The germline gives CDR1 LNHDA, CDR2 SQIVND (reference sequence). There are 15 residues in the CDR3. V gave up 5 bases and J gave up 0 bases, with 11 bases separating them.